This TCR beta chain was captured by sequencing in a study of cytomegalovirus exposure and HLA in healthy donors. Whole-study findings and limits: Published work reported that the classifier diagnosed cytomegalovirus status with high specificity and sensitivity.

For this clone: The antigen is not known.

The CDR3 contains 15 residues. Per germline, CDR1 SNHLY and CDR2 FYNNEI. The V end lost 6 bases, the J end lost 2 bases, and 16 bases lay between the germline ends. In the PCR, 60 Vbeta and 13 Jbeta primers were used. Original data processing: An analysis that came later counted 73 million or so unique TCR beta chains, some 11 million shared. TCRdb's table, derived via immunoSEQ multiplex PCR, lists solely in-frame clones and lacks some. The V and J calls and clone size are taken from that table; D and trimming were inferred from the DNA. The top ten hold 1.4% of the sample, which has 50,000 to 60,000 clones, around 78% seen once.

This rearrangement joins TRBV2 to TRBJ1-2, with D maybe TRBD1 (5 bases). The sequence was collected from a female donor in good health and CMV-seronegative. Sequences were obtained from PBMCs. CDR3 DNA: TGTGCCAGCAGAACGGACATGGCCAACAACTATGGCTACACCTTC. Its protein product is CASRTDMANNYGYTF.